This T cell receptor beta chain was sequenced in a study of blood T cell repertoires in COVID-19. Whole-study context: PBMCs, B-cell-depleted T cells, or T cells were the source of the cDNA or gDNA that made up the material.

Methods used by the authors: Researchers report that nucleated cell counts were estimated from reference gene primer amplification. Profiled with immunoSEQ multiplex PCR; TCRdb holds only in-frame clones, not every one. V and J calls and clone size come straight from that table; D and trimming were deduced from the DNA. This table has about 59,000 clones, around 81% appearing once. The CDR3 is 12 amino acids. In germline, CDR1 is SGDLS, CDR2 YYNGEE. V gave up 7 bases and J gave up 10 bases, with 16 bases separating them. Input material: peripheral blood. This chain joins TRBV9 and TRBJ2-3, with D possibly matching TRBD2 (5 bases). The TCR comes from a woman over 75 with active or convalescent COVID-19. CDR3 DNA: TGTGCCAGCGAGAGTTTTCCTAGCCCGCAGTATTTT. Its protein is CASESFPSPQYF.